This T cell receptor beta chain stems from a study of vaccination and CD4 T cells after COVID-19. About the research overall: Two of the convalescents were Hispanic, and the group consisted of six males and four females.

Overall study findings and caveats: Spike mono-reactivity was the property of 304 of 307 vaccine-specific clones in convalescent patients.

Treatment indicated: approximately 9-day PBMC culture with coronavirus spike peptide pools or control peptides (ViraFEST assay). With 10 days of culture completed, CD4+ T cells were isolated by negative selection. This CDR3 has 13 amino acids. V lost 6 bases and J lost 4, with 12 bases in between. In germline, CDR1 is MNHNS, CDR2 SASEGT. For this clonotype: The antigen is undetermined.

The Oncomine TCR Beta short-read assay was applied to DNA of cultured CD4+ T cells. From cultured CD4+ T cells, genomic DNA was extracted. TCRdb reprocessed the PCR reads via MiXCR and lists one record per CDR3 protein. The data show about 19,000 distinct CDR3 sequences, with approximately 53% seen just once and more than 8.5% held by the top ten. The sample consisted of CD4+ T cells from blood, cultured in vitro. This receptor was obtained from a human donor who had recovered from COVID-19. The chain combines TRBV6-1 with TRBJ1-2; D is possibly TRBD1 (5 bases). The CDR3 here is CASRTGGTYGYTF. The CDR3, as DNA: TGTGCCAGCAGAACGGGGGGAACCTATGGCTACACCTTC.